This T cell receptor (beta chain) was profiled in a study of cytomegalovirus exposure and HLA in healthy donors. Remarks on this clone: Its matching antigen is unknown.

Germline CDR1 and CDR2: SGHRS and YFSETQ. V lost 3 bases and J lost 2, with 20 bases in between. The CDR3 has 17 residues. The PCR employed 60 Vbeta primers together with 13 Jbeta primers. Profiled with immunoSEQ multiplex PCR; TCRdb holds only in-frame clones, not every one. The data contain fewer than 130,000 clones, around two thirds of them singletons. General observations from the study: Associated with cytomegalovirus, according to the listing, were 170 or so TCR beta chains.

The receptor comes from a young man in good health and CMV-seropositive. Sequenced: PBMCs. V and J are TRBV5-1 and TRBJ1-2; possibly TRBD1 for D (6 bases). The DNA of the CDR3 is TGCGCCAGCAGCTCGGGTGAAAGGACAGTAACCAACTATGGCTACACCTTC. Its translation is CASSSGERTVTNYGYTF. The variable domain in full, with the rest retrieved from reference TRBV5-1 and TRBJ1-2, is KAGVTQTPRYLIKTRGQQVTLSCSPISGHRSVSWYQQTPGQGLQFLFEYFSETQRNKGNFPGRFSGRQFSNSRSEMNVSTLELGDSALYLCASSSGERTVTNYGYTFGSGTRLTVV.